The 21 T cell receptor beta chains presented below share a single source sample, sequenced in a study of T cells in women clearing cervical HPV infection. Clones were sequenced by immunoSEQ multiplex PCR, and TCRdb holds only the in-frame ones, with some missing. The sample's table shows about 20,000 clones. What was sequenced was blood buffy coat. These receptors came from a woman aged 18 to 75 with a cervical HPV16 infection that either progressed to CIN3+ or cleared (not recorded which).

For this clone: The CDR3 goes on 3 residues after the read ends, and that part is filled in from the germline J gene. This rearrangement joins TRBV9 to TRBJ2-7; 7 bases line up with TRBD1. The CDR3 extends over 14 amino acids. The germline V gene has CDR1 SGDLS and CDR2 YYNGEE. The J segment lost 3 bases and the V segment lost 4 bases, leaving 7 bases of the junction unmatched. The CDR3 DNA, read in part, is TGTGCCAGCAGCTCAGGGACAGAACTCTACGAG. Its translation: CASSSGTELYE. The entire CDR3 protein reads CASSSGTELYEQYF.

On this clone: Sequencing ends 3 residues short of the CDR3 end; the germline J gene provides the rest. J is TRBJ2-5 and V is TRBV11-1; D is possibly TRBD2 (6 bases). V was trimmed by 3 bases and J by 5 bases, leaving 10 bases between them. The germline V gene has CDR1 SGHAT and CDR2 FQDESV (reference sequence). The CDR3 has 13 residues. The CDR3 loop reads CASSFAGTETQYF. The CDR3 DNA, read in part, is TGTGCCAGCAGCTTTGCAGGGACTGAGACC. Filled out from reference TRBV11-1 and TRBJ2-5, the complete variable domain reads EAEVAQSPRYKITEKSQAVAFWCDPISGHATLYWYRQILGQGPELLVQFQDESVVDDSQLPKDRFSAERLKGVDSTLKIQPAELGDSAMYLCASSFAGTETQYFGPGTRLLVL.

A remark on this clone: The observed sequence ends 3 residues before the CDR3 terminus, with the missing tail filled in from the germline J gene. This chain connects TRBV19 to TRBJ2-3; D is ambiguous. V lost 0 bases and J 3 bases, leaving 4 bases between the germline ends. From germline, CDR1 is LNHDA and CDR2 SQIVND (reference sequence). CDR3 length equals 13 residues. The CDR3: CASSIDRTDTQYF. Incomplete CDR3 DNA: TGTGCCAGTAGTATAGATCGGACAGATACG.

Concerning this clone: The sequenced fragment ends 3 residues before the CDR3 boundary, so the rest is inferred from the germline J gene. The rearrangement joins TRBV4-2 to TRBJ1-2; no clear D gene. V was pared by 0 bases and J by 4 bases, with 12 bases between. CDR1 is LGHNA, CDR2 YNFKEQ, per germline. This CDR3 has 15 residues. The DNA read from the CDR3 is TGTGCCAGCAGCCAAGACGCGGCGGGTCGCTATGGC. It translates to CASSQDAAGRYG. The complete CDR3 protein is CASSQDAAGRYGYTF.

On this clone: Coverage ceases 3 residues before the CDR3 finishes, and the germline J gene fills in the end. The chain employs TRBV11-2 and TRBJ2-1, with TRBD2 identical over 9 bases. The germline CDR1 and CDR2 sequences are SGHAT and FQNNGV. Unmatched junction bases numbered 2, after V lost 1 base and J lost 4 bases. The CDR3 has 15 residues. CDR3 sequence: CASSLGLAEYNEQFF. The sequenced part of the CDR3 DNA is TGTGCCAGCAGCTTAGGACTAGCGGAATACAATGAG.

With regard to this clone: The read falls 3 residues short of the CDR3 end, and the missing part is taken from the germline J gene. This chain uses TRBV19 with TRBJ2-3; 10 bases fit TRBD2. The germline gives CDR1 LNHDA, CDR2 SQIVND (reference sequence). The CDR3 extends over 16 amino acids. The CDR3 sequence: CASTALAGEDGETQYF. The part of the CDR3 DNA that was read is TGTGCCAGTACCGCCCTAGCGGGAGAGGACGGAGAGACG.

Comments on this clone: The read comes to an end 3 residues before the CDR3 does, leaving the germline J gene to fill in the end. This chain joins TRBV12-3 or TRBV12-4 and TRBJ2-5; 10 bases line up with TRBD2. V shed 6 bases, J shed 5 bases, and the junction held 6 bases outside the gene matches. This CDR3 has 14 residues. Here the CDR3 reads CASSPAGGLETQYF. The sequenced part of the CDR3 DNA is TGTGCCAGCAGCCCAGCGGGAGGGTTGGAGACC.

For this clone: Sequencing ends 3 residues short of the CDR3 end; the germline J gene provides the rest. The rearrangement joins TRBV7-8 to TRBJ1-1; D is possibly TRBD1 (5 bases). V lost 6 bases, J lost 4 bases, and 15 bases lay in between. The CDR3 covers 14 residues. Germline V gene lookup returns CDR1 SGHVS and CDR2 FQNEAQ. The part of the CDR3 DNA that was read is TGTGCCAGCAGTTCGCGAGGGGCTGGCACTGAA. Its translation is CASSSRGAGTE. In full, the CDR3 is CASSSRGAGTEAFF.

On this clone: The sequenced fragment ends 3 residues before the CDR3 boundary, so the rest is inferred from the germline J gene. The chain combines TRBV5-1 with TRBJ2-3, with a weak D call TRBD2 (6 bases). CDR1 and CDR2 (germline): SGHRS, YFSETQ. V lost 1 base, J lost 3 bases, and 18 bases lay in between. This CDR3 has 17 amino acids. Here the CDR3 reads CASSLPQRAVNTDTQYF. CDR3 DNA, as far as it was read: TGCGCCAGCAGCTTGCCCCAGCGGGCGGTAAATACAGATACG.

Points on this clone: Read data end 3 residues before the CDR3 end; the end is taken from the germline J gene. The chain couples TRBV27 to TRBJ1-1; D remains unclear. This CDR3 has 13 residues. V was shortened by 5 bases and J by 4 bases, with 11 bases between the two germline ends. Germline V gene data show CDR1 as MNHEY and CDR2 as SMNVEV (reference sequence). CDR3 DNA, as far as it was read: TGTGCCAGCAGTCGCGGCCAGACCACTGAA. Its translation: CASSRGQTTE. Given in full, the CDR3 is CASSRGQTTEAFF.

Worth noting for this clone: Coverage ceases 3 residues before the CDR3 finishes, and the germline J gene fills in the end. The chain employs TRBV19 and TRBJ2-3; D might be TRBD1 (5 bases). CDR3 size: 15 residues. CDR1 is LNHDA and CDR2 is SQIVND in the germline V gene (reference sequence). Here the CDR3 reads CASSIGQGELETQYF. The sequenced part of the CDR3 DNA is TGTGCCAGTAGTATAGGTCAGGGTGAGTTAGAGACG.

As concerns this clone: The CDR3 goes on 3 residues after the read ends, and that part is filled in from the germline J gene. The chain carries TRBV6-2 or TRBV6-3 and TRBJ2-1; 8 positions agree with TRBD1. The ends lost 6 bases at V and 4 bases at J; junction bases unmatched: 5. The CDR3 is made up of 14 amino acids. CDR1 is MNHEY, CDR2 SVGEGT, per germline. The CDR3 reads CASRGTGDYNEQFF. The sequenced part of the CDR3 DNA is TGTGCCAGCAGAGGGACAGGAGATTACAATGAG.

Worth noting for this clone: The CDR3 is cut off 3 residues early in the read; its end comes from the germline J gene. The chain joins TRBV7-2 to TRBJ1-4; D might be TRBD1 (5 bases). This CDR3 region has 13 residues. Germline CDR1 SGHTA, CDR2 FQGNSA. The CDR3: CASSLAGDSPLFF. The sequenced CDR3 bases are TGTGCCAGCAGCTTAGCCGGGGACTCACCA.

The covered CDR3 bases are TGTGCCAGCAGCACCAGACAGGGGGAGGGC. Its protein is CASSTRQGEG. In full, the CDR3 is CASSTRQGEGYTF. The rearrangement links TRBV7-6 to TRBJ1-2, with 9 bases identical to TRBD1. The sequence runs out 3 residues before the end of the CDR3; the remainder is reconstructed from the germline J gene. The V gene's germline CDR1 is SGHVS and CDR2 FNYEAQ. This CDR3 spans 13 amino acids.

A note on this clone: The read ends 3 residues early relative to the CDR3; the germline J gene fills the gap. The chain employs TRBV20-1 and TRBJ2-5; TRBD1 matches 8 bases. The CDR3 sequence is 14 residues long. Germline V gene data show CDR1 as DFQATT and CDR2 as SNEGSKA (reference sequence). After removal of 2 bases from V and 2 bases from J, the junction contained 4 bases not matched to a gene. CDR3 in amino acids: CSARTGGLQETQYF. CDR3 DNA, as far as it was read: TGCAGTGCTAGAACAGGGGGGCTACAAGAGACC.

On this clone: The DNA ends 3 residues before the CDR3 does, and the rest of the CDR3 is filled in from the germline J gene. The chain uses TRBV6-2 or TRBV6-3 and TRBJ1-1, with TRBD1 matching 9 bases. With V trimmed by 6 bases and J by 6 bases, 8 bases remained unmatched. The germline V gene has CDR1 MNHEY and CDR2 SVGEGT. There are 14 residues in the CDR3. The part of the CDR3 DNA that was read is TGTGCCAGCAGCCCCGGGACAGGGAGGGCTGAA. Amino acid sequence: CASSPGTGRAE. The CDR3 as a whole reads CASSPGTGRAEAFF.

A note on this clone: The observed sequence ends 3 residues before the CDR3 terminus, with the missing tail filled in from the germline J gene. J is TRBJ2-7 and V is TRBV4-1, with TRBD2 matching 9 bases. Germline-derived CDR1 and CDR2 are MGHRA and YSYEKL. This CDR3 is built from 16 residues. V was clipped by 0 bases and J by 1 base; unmatched bases: 4. The sequenced CDR3 bases are TGCGCCAGCAGCCAAGATAGCCTAGCGGGGTCCTACGAG. This translates into CASSQDSLAGSYE. The entire CDR3 sequence reads CASSQDSLAGSYEQYF.

Comments on this clone: The sequence runs out 3 residues before the end of the CDR3; the remainder is reconstructed from the germline J gene. The chain combines TRBV20-1 with TRBJ2-1, with TRBD2 identical over 10 bases. CDR1 and CDR2 from the germline V gene are DFQATT and SNEGSKA (reference sequence). V was clipped by 5 bases and J by 3 bases; unmatched bases: 7. This CDR3 is 15 amino acids long. This CDR3 is CSAPPASGGYNEQFF. The DNA read from the CDR3 is TGCAGTGCTCCCCCGGCTAGCGGGGGCTACAATGAG.

As regards this clone: At one of its ends the junction is not consistent with the germline gene, which may arise from a read error. The read ends 3 residues before the CDR3 terminus; that terminus is restored from the germline J gene. At the DNA level, this CDR3 is encoded by other sequences in the same sample as well. The chain has TRBV7-8 and TRBJ1-2; 8 bases match TRBD1. This CDR3 region has 15 residues. Germline V CDR1 and CDR2: SGHVS, FQNEAQ. The sequenced part of the CDR3 DNA is TGTGCCAGCAGCTTAAGGTGGACAGGGAACTATGGA. It is translated as CASSLRWTGNYG. The whole CDR3 is CASSLRWTGNYGYTF.

As to this clone: With the read ending 3 residues before the CDR3 end, the germline J gene is used to fill in that end. The rearrangement links TRBV10-3 to TRBJ1-1, with D possibly TRBD1 on 5 matching bases. Germline loops: CDR1 ENHRY, CDR2 SYGVKD. The CDR3 has 15 residues. Trimming cost V 2 bases and J 0 bases, with 10 bases left between them. The covered CDR3 bases are TGTGCCATCAGTGAGAGGGGAGGGATGAACACTGAA. Protein product: CAISERGGMNTE. The full-length CDR3 reads as CAISERGGMNTEAFF.

With regard to this clone: The read falls 3 residues short of the CDR3 end, and the missing part is taken from the germline J gene. The chain links TRBV19 to TRBJ2-5; 9 nucleotides align to TRBD2. The CDR3 contains 14 residues. Germline CDR1 is LNHDA and CDR2 is SQIVND (reference sequence). The V gene end was trimmed by 5 bases and the J gene end by 5 bases; junction bases not matched to a gene: 6. This CDR3 is CASSALAGVETQYF. The CDR3 DNA, read in part, is TGTGCCAGTAGTGCTTTAGCGGGAGTTGAGACC.